The 2 T cell receptor beta chains below were found in one sample sequenced in a study of T-cell reconstitution after alpha-beta-depleted transplantation in children. For TCRbeta, the library was prepared with unique molecular identifiers. TCRdb re-analysed the PCR reads in MiXCR, keeping a single row per CDR3 protein. The table has a few hundred thousand distinct CDR3 sequences, 9.5% to 13% seen once. Sample: peripheral blood, taken 180 days after TCRalphabeta/CD19-depleted stem cell transplant. These receptors were obtained from a male patient aged 2 to 9 who had a stem cell transplant for chronic granulomatous disease, so the T cells may come from the graft donor.

The chain's CDR3 is CAISDPGRGYEQYF. CDR3 in DNA: TGTGCCATCAGTGATCCGGGGCGAGGCTACGAGCAGTACTTC. The J gene is TRBJ2-7, the V gene TRBV10-3, with D perhaps assigned TRBD1 or TRBD2 (5 bases each). The CDR3 is 14 residues long. Germline V lookup: CDR1 ENHRY, CDR2 SYGVKD. Trimming stripped 3 bases from V and 3 bases from J, with 12 bases between.

This clonotype was observed a handful of times. The chain recombines TRBV30 with TRBJ2-7; possibly TRBD2 for D (7 bases). The CDR3 extends over 14 amino acids. Deletions cut 1 base from V and 3 bases from J, with 13 bases between. Germline lookup yields CDR1 GTSNPN and CDR2 SVGIG (reference sequence). CDR3 DNA: TGTGCCTGGAGTGGGGGGGGCAGGGACTACGAGCAGTACTTC. Its protein is CAWSGGGRDYEQYF.